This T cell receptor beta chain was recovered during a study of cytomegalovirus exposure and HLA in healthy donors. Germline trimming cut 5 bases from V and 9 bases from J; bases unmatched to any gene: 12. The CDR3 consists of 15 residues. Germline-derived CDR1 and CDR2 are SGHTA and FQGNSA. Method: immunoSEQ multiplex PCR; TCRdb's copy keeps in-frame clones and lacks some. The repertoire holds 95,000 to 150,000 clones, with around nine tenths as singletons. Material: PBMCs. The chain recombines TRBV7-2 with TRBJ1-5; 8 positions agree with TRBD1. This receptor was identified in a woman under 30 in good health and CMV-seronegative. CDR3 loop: CASSPGARGQRPQHF. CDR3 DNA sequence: TGTGCCAGCAGCCCTGGTGCCAGGGGGCAGCGGCCCCAGCATTTT.